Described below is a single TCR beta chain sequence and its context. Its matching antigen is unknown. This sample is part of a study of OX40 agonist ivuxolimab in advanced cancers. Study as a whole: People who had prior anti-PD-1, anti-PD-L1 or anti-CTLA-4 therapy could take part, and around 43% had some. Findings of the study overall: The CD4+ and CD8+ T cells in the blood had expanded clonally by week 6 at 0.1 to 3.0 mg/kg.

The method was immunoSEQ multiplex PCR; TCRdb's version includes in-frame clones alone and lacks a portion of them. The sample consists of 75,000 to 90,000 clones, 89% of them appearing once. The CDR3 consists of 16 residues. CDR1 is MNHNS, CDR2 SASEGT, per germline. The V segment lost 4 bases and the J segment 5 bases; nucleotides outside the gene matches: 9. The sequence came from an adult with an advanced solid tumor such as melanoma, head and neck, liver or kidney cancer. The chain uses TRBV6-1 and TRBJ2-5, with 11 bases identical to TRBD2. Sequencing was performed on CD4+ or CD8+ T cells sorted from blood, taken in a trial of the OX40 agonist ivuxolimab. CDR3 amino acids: CASSVLAGARRETQYF. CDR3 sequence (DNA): TGTGCCAGCAGTGTACTAGCGGGGGCTCGCCGTGAGACCCAGTACTTC.